These T cell receptor beta chains were read from a single sample in a study of spatial heterogeneity in lung cancer. TCRdb re-called the 5' RACE reads with MiXCR, one entry per CDR3 protein. The data contain 17,000 or so distinct CDR3 sequences, 6% to 7.5% of them singletons. The source material was lung tumor tissue, sampled at surgery. The source of these receptors is a female donor with early-stage non-small cell lung cancer. CDR3s include the opening cysteine and the closing phenylalanine or tryptophan. Fields, in order: V gene, clone size, D gene, J gene, CDR3 protein. D genes are given only for firm matches. Rows may omit the clone size; those that give it use once, few, many or a size class.

v_call: TRBV9; clone_size: NA; d_call: NA; j_call: TRBJ2-3; cdr3_aa: CASSVWDRTDTQYF
v_call: TRBV9; clone_size: many; d_call: NA; j_call: TRBJ2-1; cdr3_aa: CASSAPPGTPLANEQFF
v_call: TRBV20-1; clone_size: many; d_call: NA; j_call: TRBJ1-2; cdr3_aa: CSAAPVLYYGYTF
v_call: TRBV5-1; clone_size: many; d_call: NA; j_call: TRBJ2-3; cdr3_aa: CASSLRPDTDTQYF
v_call: TRBV6-2/TRBV6-3; clone_size: many; d_call: NA; j_call: TRBJ2-4; cdr3_aa: CASSYAAKNIQYF
v_call: TRBV28; clone_size: once; d_call: NA; j_call: TRBJ1-3; cdr3_aa: CASLTSSGNTIYF
v_call: TRBV20-1; clone_size: many; d_call: NA; j_call: TRBJ2-3; cdr3_aa: CSVLLGGTDTQYF
v_call: TRBV5-6; clone_size: medium-sized; d_call: NA; j_call: TRBJ2-5; cdr3_aa: CASSLRTGETQYF
v_call: TRBV6-2/TRBV6-3; clone_size: many; d_call: NA; j_call: TRBJ1-3; cdr3_aa: CASSYDGSGPPVF
v_call: TRBV27; clone_size: NA; d_call: TRBD1; j_call: TRBJ1-1; cdr3_aa: CASSWDPGGTEAFF
v_call: TRBV10-3; clone_size: many; d_call: NA; j_call: TRBJ1-2; cdr3_aa: CAISVRRGDEGYTF
v_call: TRBV9; clone_size: many; d_call: NA; j_call: TRBJ1-3; cdr3_aa: CASSAPADSGNTIYF
v_call: TRBV24-1; clone_size: many; d_call: NA; j_call: TRBJ2-2; cdr3_aa: CATRSSPTGELFF
v_call: TRBV20-1; clone_size: NA; d_call: TRBD2; j_call: TRBJ2-7; cdr3_aa: CSAGKSGAFYEQYF
v_call: TRBV20-1; clone_size: many; d_call: NA; j_call: TRBJ2-4; cdr3_aa: CSATSSFAKNIQYF
v_call: TRBV7-9; clone_size: NA; d_call: NA; j_call: TRBJ2-1; cdr3_aa: CASSLAGSYNEQFF
v_call: TRBV7-2; clone_size: many; d_call: NA; j_call: TRBJ1-2; cdr3_aa: CASSLGQVFDGYTF
v_call: TRBV20-1; clone_size: few; d_call: TRBD2; j_call: TRBJ2-1; cdr3_aa: CSVARGGNNEQFF
v_call: TRBV6-2/TRBV6-3; clone_size: many; d_call: TRBD2; j_call: TRBJ2-3; cdr3_aa: CASSPSGGLDTQYF
v_call: TRBV20-1; clone_size: many; d_call: NA; j_call: TRBJ2-7; cdr3_aa: CSATEGWDEQYF
v_call: TRBV6-2/TRBV6-3; clone_size: few; d_call: NA; j_call: TRBJ1-2; cdr3_aa: CASSLPGNYGYTF
v_call: TRBV2; clone_size: NA; d_call: TRBD2; j_call: TRBJ2-5; cdr3_aa: CASSDPGLAFETQYF
v_call: TRBV5-1; clone_size: many; d_call: NA; j_call: TRBJ2-2; cdr3_aa: CASSLAGGTGTGELFF
v_call: TRBV7-9; clone_size: many; d_call: TRBD1; j_call: TRBJ1-1; cdr3_aa: CASSPDRGLVEAFF
v_call: TRBV11-2; clone_size: many; d_call: NA; j_call: TRBJ1-5; cdr3_aa: CASSLASAVGQPQHF